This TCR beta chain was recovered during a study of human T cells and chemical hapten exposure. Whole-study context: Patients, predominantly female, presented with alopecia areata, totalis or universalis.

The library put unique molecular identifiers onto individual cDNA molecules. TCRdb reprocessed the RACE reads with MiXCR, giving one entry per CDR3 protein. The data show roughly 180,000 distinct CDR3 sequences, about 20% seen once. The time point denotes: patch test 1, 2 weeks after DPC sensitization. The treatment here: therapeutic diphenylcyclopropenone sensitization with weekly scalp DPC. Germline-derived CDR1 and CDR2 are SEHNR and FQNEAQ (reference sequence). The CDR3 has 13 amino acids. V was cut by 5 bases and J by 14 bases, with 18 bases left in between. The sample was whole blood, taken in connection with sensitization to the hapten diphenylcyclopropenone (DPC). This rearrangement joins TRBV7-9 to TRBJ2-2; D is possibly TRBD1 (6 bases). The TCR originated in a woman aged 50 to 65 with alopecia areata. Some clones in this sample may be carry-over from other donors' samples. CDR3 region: CASSPRGVSNLFF. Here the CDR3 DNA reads TGTGCCAGCAGCCCCAGGGGAGTCAGCAATCTGTTTTTT.